These 6 T cell receptor beta chains were sequenced from one sample in a study of blood T cell repertoires in COVID-19. Using immunoSEQ multiplex PCR, the repertoire was profiled, and TCRdb retains in-frame clones only, with some absent. This table holds about 140,000 clones, about nine tenths found once. Sequenced material: peripheral blood. These receptors all come from a man aged 45-60 years with active or convalescent COVID-19.

There are a few counts of this clone. The chain is built from TRBV7-9 and TRBJ1-1; 9 positions match TRBD1. The CDR3 runs 15 residues. With V trimmed by 5 bases and J by 3 bases, 7 bases remained unmatched. Germline CDR1 reads SEHNR; CDR2 reads FQNEAQ (reference sequence). The CDR3 nucleotides read TGTGCCAGCAGCCGCGGGACAGGGCAAGACACTGAAGCTTTCTTT. Residues: CASSRGTGQDTEAFF.

The chain joins TRBV6-2 or TRBV6-3 to TRBJ2-7; 10 bases line up with TRBD2. Germline V CDR1 and CDR2: MNHEY, SVGEGT. CDR3 size: 14 residues. V trimming: 5 bases; J trimming: 3 bases; junction bases outside the gene matches: 4. In nucleotides, the CDR3 is TGTGCCAGCAGTACCGGGACTAGCGTCTACGAGCAGTACTTC. This gives the protein CASSTGTSVYEQYF.

The J gene is TRBJ1-1, the V gene TRBV19; D gene ambiguous. From germline, CDR1 is LNHDA and CDR2 SQIVND (reference sequence). The CDR3 is 15 residues long. Trimming took 1 base from V and 4 from J, leaving 13 bases between them. The CDR3 reads CASSIGGGWATEAFF. CDR3 DNA: TGTGCCAGTAGTATAGGAGGAGGGTGGGCCACTGAAGCTTTCTTT.

The V gene is TRBV7-3, the J gene TRBJ2-1; 13 bases map to TRBD2. CDR1 and CDR2 (germline): SGHTA, FQGTGA. This CDR3 has 15 residues. The J segment lost 4 bases and the V segment lost 5 bases, leaving 2 bases of the junction unmatched. This CDR3 reads CASSPGLAGYNEQFF. In DNA form, the CDR3 reads TGTGCCAGCAGCCCGGGACTAGCGGGATACAATGAGCAGTTCTTC.

In its sample, this clone was seen once. The rearrangement links TRBV18 to TRBJ2-7, with D possibly matching TRBD1 (6 bases). Per the germline V gene, CDR1 is KGHSH and CDR2 is LQKENI. V gave up 2 bases and J gave up 2 bases, with 13 bases separating them. The CDR3 has 15 residues. This CDR3 is CASSPDRTAAYEQYF. The CDR3 region has the DNA TGTGCCAGCTCACCAGATAGGACAGCTGCCTACGAGCAGTACTTC.

This rearrangement joins TRBV12-3 or TRBV12-4 to TRBJ2-2; D gene unclear. The CDR3 has 13 residues. Trimming took 6 bases from V and 4 from J, leaving 9 bases between them. CDR3 in amino acids: CASSPSTTGELFF. The CDR3 DNA sequence: TGTGCCAGCAGCCCGAGTACCACCGGGGAGCTGTTTTTT.